One TCR beta chain is described in this entry. In the authors' methods: Reference gene primer amplification gave nucleated cell count estimates. Here immunoSEQ multiplex PCR was the method, and the copy in TCRdb shows in-frame clones only, minus some. V, J and clone size were drawn from that table, and D and trimming were deduced from the DNA. The sample lists about 150,000 clones, 86% occurring once. This record comes from a study of blood T cell repertoires in COVID-19. Study in general: Donors in the United States, Italy and Spain gave samples during acute or convalescent COVID-19. Sources were T cells, B-cell-depleted T cells, or PBMCs; the material itself was cDNA or gDNA.

The sequence was collected from a man aged 65 to 85 with acute or convalescent COVID-19. Sequences were obtained from peripheral blood.

The DNA for the CDR3 is TGCGCCAGCAGCCTAACTAGCGGGAGGACCTACAATGAGCAGTTCTTC. Its translation is CASSLTSGRTYNEQFF. The chain employs TRBV4-1 and TRBJ2-1, with 12 positions matching TRBD2. With 4 bases clipped from V and 2 bases from J, the junction kept 3 bases outside the gene matches. Germline V CDR1 and CDR2: MGHRA, YSYEKL. The CDR3 runs to 16 residues.